The TCR beta chain under discussion was sequenced for a study of T cell responses to AZD1222 COVID-19 vaccine (dated by TCRdb to about 2021). Background for the entire study: A total of more than 230 trial participants underwent TCR sequencing, of whom some 210 received two doses of AZD1222 and some 25 received two doses of the MenACWY control vaccine. Trial participants were enrolled by age into subgroups of 18-55, 56-69 and 70-plus years, and around 140, 26 and 57 TCR-sequenced participants, respectively, were included in these subgroups. The study at large found these results: Reportedly, close to half of the unique spike-specific TCRs recognized epitopes lying outside the regions that are mutated in the B.1.351 and B.1.1.7 variants. Participants were mostly white British, with more females than males. The authors suggested clonal diversity may have been underestimated. The whole spike protein was spanned by vaccine-associated CD4 TCRs, and dominant responses were seen in regions 160-218 and 743-854. No day 14 peak-response samples were available, so repertoires were characterized only after the peak T cell response. In the small 56-69-year group, the increase in depth fell short of significance, most likely because of low power. Conclusions about previously exposed vaccinees are limited, since just five to seven AZD1222 recipients were seropositive for SARS-CoV-2 at baseline. A significant rise in spike-specific TCR breadth and depth was observed after two AZD1222 doses relative to day 0 and relative to MenACWY recipients.

The CDR3 regions of human TCRbeta chains were analyzed by immunosequencing. The published analysis was carried out like this. TCRs in the repertoires were compared against a reference library of SARS-CoV-2-specific TCRs that had been generated with the MIRA antigen-specificity platform. Breadth was defined as the fraction of unique TCRs that were SARS-CoV-2-associated. Depth was defined as the fraction of total T cells that were SARS-CoV-2-associated. Using the MIRA data, every spike-specific TCR was mapped to the spike region that the TCR reacted to and assigned to either a CD4 or a CD8 class. Log10-transformed breadth and depth values were compared by one-way ANOVA with Sidak's multiple comparisons tests. TCRdb took over this immuneACCESS table, retaining in-frame rearrangements with V and J assigned. Such tables are incomplete; in checked studies, under half of the missing clones stem from an unresolved V gene, and the remainder is unexplained. Clonal size and the V and J genes are those of that table, whereas D and trimming came from the DNA. This sample lists 95,000 to 100,000 clones; about 90% were detected once. Approximately 10% of the sample rests with the top ten.

V is pruned by 5 bases and J by 4 bases, leaving 10 bases of the junction without a gene match. The CDR3 contains 16 residues, cysteine and phenylalanine counted. The only DNA kept is the CDR3, 48 bases in frame from the first base. Based on the germline V gene, the CDR1 and CDR2 sequences are SGHVS and FNYEAQ. For this clone: What antigen it recognizes has not been identified. No base-level quality is on record; no much larger clone is a single base apart.

This specimen's time point label, interpreted: about 28 days (+/-7) after the second vaccine dose. AZD1222 recipients given second doses at about 4 weeks or at about 12 weeks were pooled, since spike-specific TCR depth and breadth were not found to differ between the two schedules. The vaccinee samples were drawn from two UK trials, COV001 and COV002, one of which was a single-blind randomized controlled phase 2/3 trial testing AZD1222 (ChAdOx1 nCoV-19) in healthy adults. For TCRbeta chain sequencing, PBMC samples from trial participants were taken at day 0 and at day 28 after the second dose. The receptor comes from an adult who received the AZD1222 COVID-19 vaccine. The sequences come from peripheral blood, collected 28 days after the second AZD1222 dose. The V gene is TRBV7-6 and the J gene is TRBJ2-2, and TRBD1 matches 7 of the central bases. The sequenced DNA: TGTGCCAGCAGCCCCGCGACAGGGCGCGGCACCGGGGAGCTGTTTTTT. It is translated as CASSPATGRGTGELFF.